This passage covers 18 T cell receptor beta chains from one sample sequenced in a study of control samples from healthy donors and cancer patients. This table comes from immunoSEQ multiplex PCR, and its TCRdb copy is limited to in-frame clones, with some not included. The data contain under 150,000 clones, around nine tenths of them singletons. Sequenced material: blood. Receptors were obtained from a man aged 25-45 years in good health.

The rearrangement uses TRBV10-3 and TRBJ1-2; 11 positions match TRBD1. Germline values: CDR1 ENHRY, CDR2 SYGVKD. The CDR3 spans 14 residues. J was trimmed by 8 bases and V by 9 bases; bases with no gene match: 11. The CDR3 coding sequence is TGTGCCATACCAGGGGACAGGGGGACCGGGGGCTACACCTTC. Encoded protein: CAIPGDRGTGGYTF.

V and J are TRBV12-3 or TRBV12-4 and TRBJ2-7; D not resolved. V was cut by 4 bases and J by 3 bases, with 10 bases left in between. The CDR3 has 13 amino acids. The CDR3 loop is CASSSPEHYEQYF. Here the CDR3 DNA reads TGTGCCAGCAGTTCCCCCGAACACTACGAGCAGTACTTC.

V and J are TRBV19 and TRBJ1-5; D is possibly TRBD1 (5 bases). V was clipped by 4 bases and J by 0 bases, with 13 bases between them. This CDR3 region has 16 residues. From germline, CDR1 is LNHDA and CDR2 SQIVND (reference sequence). The DNA for the CDR3 is TGTGCCAGTAGTACCACGGACGGACATAGCAATCAGCCCCAGCATTTT. Its protein product is CASSTTDGHSNQPQHF.

The V gene is TRBV5-8, the J gene TRBJ2-7; no clear D. Trimming pared 0 bases from V and 0 bases from J, leaving 7 bases between. Germline V gene data show CDR1 as SGHTS and CDR2 as YDEGEE. This CDR3 region has 14 residues. CDR3 in amino acids: CASSLEDDSYEQYF. The CDR3 DNA reads as TGTGCCAGCAGCTTGGAGGACGACTCCTACGAGCAGTACTTC. The full variable domain, its missing parts supplied by reference TRBV5-8 and TRBJ2-7, is EAGVTQSPTHLIKTRGQQATLRCSPISGHTSVYWYQQALGLGLQFLLWYDEGEERNRGNFPPRFSGRQFPNYSSELNVNALELEDSALYLCASSLEDDSYEQYFGPGTRLTVT.

A single count supports this clone. This rearrangement joins TRBV7-3 to TRBJ2-1; D not certain. From germline, CDR1 is SGHTA and CDR2 FQGTGA. CDR3 length: 13 residues. Trimming took off 2 bases at V and 6 bases at J, with 8 bases between the two ends. For the CDR3, the DNA is TGTGCCAGCAGCTTAGGCGAGGTCAATGAGCAGTTCTTC. This encodes CASSLGEVNEQFF.

V and J are TRBV14 and TRBJ1-6; D is uncertain. Trimming pared 0 bases from V and 10 bases from J, leaving 13 bases between. The CDR3 loop spans 15 amino acids. Per germline, CDR1 SGHDN and CDR2 FVKESK. In DNA, the CDR3 is TGTGCCAGCAGCCAAGATCCGAGTCCGAGCTCACCCCTCCACTTT. Residues: CASSQDPSPSSPLHF.

The chain uses TRBV4-1 and TRBJ1-2; 9 positions match TRBD1. The V and J ends lost 5 bases and 4 bases, in that order; junction bases with no gene match: 5. Looked up from germline, CDR1 is MGHRA and CDR2 is YSYEKL. The CDR3 is 14 amino acids. CDR3 in amino acids: CASSMGDRVYGYTF. The DNA for the CDR3 is TGCGCCAGCAGCATGGGGGACAGGGTCTATGGCTACACCTTC.

The chain joins TRBV4-2 to TRBJ2-1, with D possibly being TRBD1 or TRBD2 (5 bases each). Trimming took 1 base from V and 9 from J, leaving 19 bases between them. The CDR3 runs 16 residues. CDR1 LGHNA and CDR2 YNFKEQ come from the germline V gene. CDR3 in DNA: TGTGCCAGCAGCCAAGTGGGGCCCTCGAGGGTGGGTGAGCAGTTCTTC. Translation: CASSQVGPSRVGEQFF.

The V and J genes are TRBV6-5 and TRBJ2-5; D is possibly TRBD2 (6 bases). The CDR3 contains 12 residues. In germline, CDR1 is MNHEY, CDR2 SVGAGI. Trimming left V 6 bases short and J 7 bases short, with 12 bases between. CDR3 amino acids: CASSRGGSTQYF. In DNA form, the CDR3 reads TGTGCCAGCAGCCGAGGAGGGTCGACCCAGTACTTC.

The V gene is TRBV5-6, the J gene TRBJ2-3; 10 nucleotides match TRBD2. The germline V gene has CDR1 SGHDT and CDR2 YYEEEE. V was pared by 4 bases and J by 0 bases, with 2 bases of the junction left unmatched. This CDR3 is built from 15 residues. For the CDR3, the DNA is TGTGCCAGCAGCAAACTAGCGGGGAGCACAGATACGCAGTATTTT. Amino acids: CASSKLAGSTDTQYF.

V usage is TRBV9 and J usage is TRBJ2-1, with TRBD2 identical over 13 bases. CDR1 is SGDLS and CDR2 is YYNGEE in the germline V gene. J lost 12 bases, V lost 0 bases, and 9 bases had no gene match. The CDR3 has 16 residues. The CDR3 DNA follows: TGTGCCAGCAGCGTAGGAACTCCACTAGCGGGGGGGCCGCAGTTCTTC. Protein sequence: CASSVGTPLAGGPQFF.

This chain links TRBV6-1 with TRBJ2-2; no reliable D call. Germline assignment: CDR1 MNHNS and CDR2 SASEGT. Trimming shortened V by 2 bases and J by 4 bases, and 8 bases separated the two germline ends. There are 14 residues in the CDR3. The CDR3 DNA follows: TGTGCCAGCAGTGAATGGGCAACCACCGGGGAGCTGTTTTTT. Translating it yields CASSEWATTGELFF.

CDR3 amino acids: CASSFPGDEQYF. The CDR3 nucleotides read TGTGCCAGCAGTTTCCCAGGGGACGAGCAGTACTTC. The genes are TRBV27 and TRBJ2-7; TRBD1 might be the D (6 bases). V lost 3 bases and J 5 bases, leaving 8 bases between the germline ends. The CDR3 has 12 residues. Germline CDR1 is MNHEY and CDR2 is SMNVEV (reference sequence).

V gene TRBV14 combines with J gene TRBJ2-1; possibly TRBD2 for D (5 bases). Germline V gives CDR1 SGHDN, CDR2 FVKESK. V lost 4 bases, J lost 1 base, and 17 bases lay in between. This CDR3 is built from 17 residues. The CDR3 nucleotides read TGTGCCAGCAGCCCACGACTACAGTCTGGGTCCTACAATGAGCAGTTCTTC. It is translated as CASSPRLQSGSYNEQFF.

The chain joins TRBV12-5 to TRBJ1-5; D gene ambiguous. The germline gives CDR1 LGHNT, CDR2 FRNRAP. This CDR3 is built from 15 residues. Trimming took off 2 bases at V and 0 bases at J, with 8 bases between the two ends. CDR3 region: CASGLPGDSNQPQHF. The CDR3 coding sequence is TGTGCTAGTGGTTTGCCCGGAGATAGCAATCAGCCCCAGCATTTT.

V and J are TRBV5-5 and TRBJ1-1, with D perhaps matching TRBD1 (5 bases). The CDR3 is 14 amino acids. Trimming pared 4 bases from V and 4 bases from J, leaving 14 bases between. Germline V lookup: CDR1 SGHKS, CDR2 YYEKEE (reference sequence). As DNA, the CDR3 is TGTGCCAGCAGCCCTGGCGGGGCGAGCACTGAAGCTTTCTTT. Amino acids: CASSPGGASTEAFF.

The genes are TRBV9 and TRBJ2-3; D gene unclear. Germline loops: CDR1 SGDLS, CDR2 YYNGEE. The CDR3 has 13 residues. V was clipped by 6 bases and J by 6 bases, with 14 bases between them. Here the CDR3 reads CASTRSPSDTQYF. CDR3 nucleotide sequence: TGTGCCAGCACGAGGTCACCATCGGATACGCAGTATTTT. Together with reference TRBV9 and TRBJ2-3, the CDR3 gives the full variable domain: DSGVTQTPKHLITATGQRVTLRCSPRSGDLSVYWYQQSLDQGLQFLIQYYNGEERAKGNILERFSAQQFPDLHSELNLSSLELGDSALYFCASTRSPSDTQYFGPGTRLTVL.

The V gene is TRBV3-1 (or the pseudogene TRBV3-2), the J gene TRBJ1-2; perhaps TRBD1 as D (5 bases). The germline gives CDR1 LGHDT, CDR2 YNNKEL (reference sequence). The CDR3 is 12 residues long. The V end lost 4 bases, the J end lost 8 bases, and 11 bases lay between the germline ends. For the CDR3, the DNA is TGTGCCAGCAGCCCCTCCGGGGGAGGCTACACCTTC. Encoded protein: CASSPSGGGYTF.